The rows below give T cell receptor beta chains drawn from one sample of a study of spatial heterogeneity in lung cancer. TCRdb analysed the 5' RACE reads with MiXCR anew, one entry per CDR3 protein. The profile shows approximately 21,000 distinct CDR3 sequences, around 3.2% of them singletons. The starting material was PBMCs, obtained at surgery. The receptor source for this set is a female donor with early-stage non-small cell lung cancer. Both conserved end residues are part of each CDR3. Fields, in order: J gene, V gene, clone size, D gene, CDR3 length, CDR3 DNA, CDR3 protein. The D gene is left open where the match is weak. Only part of the rows carry a size: once, few, many, or a class if the clone is expanded.

TRBJ2-3 | TRBV20-1 | many | . | 15 | TGCAGTGCACCCCAGATATCCCACCCCACAGATACGCAGTATTTT | CSAPQISHPTDTQYF
TRBJ2-5 | TRBV6-2/TRBV6-3 | many | TRBD2 | 15 | TGTGCCAGCAGCACAGTAGCGGGAGAAAGAGAGACCCAGTACTTC | CASSTVAGERETQYF
TRBJ1-2 | TRBV6-1 | few | . | 13 | TGTGCCAGCAGATCCCTGAGAGCCACTGGCTACACCTTC | CASRSLRATGYTF
TRBJ1-1 | TRBV5-5 | many | . | 13 | TGTGCCAGCAGCCACAGTCCTCGCACTGAAGCTTTCTTT | CASSHSPRTEAFF
TRBJ2-6 | TRBV4-2 | many | . | 17 | TGTGCCAGCAGCCAAGAGACTAGAACCTCTGGGGCCAACGTCCTGACTTTC | CASSQETRTSGANVLTF
TRBJ2-7 | TRBV7-6 | many | TRBD2 | 17 | TGTGCCAGCAGCCCCAAGCTTCTGGCGGGAGGACCCTACGAGCAGTACTTC | CASSPKLLAGGPYEQYF
TRBJ1-2 | TRBV20-1 | many | . | 14 | TGCAGTGCCCGAAAGTACGGGCAGGGAGGTGGCTACACCTTC | CSARKYGQGGGYTF
TRBJ2-2 | TRBV4-1 | many | TRBD2 | 17 | TGCGCCAGCAGCCAAGGAGCGGCGGGAGTGGTCACCGGGGAGCTGTTTTTT | CASSQGAAGVVTGELFF
TRBJ1-1 | TRBV27 | many | . | 14 | TGTGCCAGCAGTCCTAGCCCAGTGTACACTGAAGCTTTCTTT | CASSPSPVYTEAFF
TRBJ2-2 | TRBV7-2 | many | TRBD1 | 22 | TGTGCCAGCAGCGGTGGGGGGACAGGACAAAGGCCAAAACTTCCGAACACCGGGGAGCTGTTTTTT | CASSGGGTGQRPKLPNTGELFF
TRBJ2-7 | TRBV10-3 | many | . | 11 | TGTGCCACTTCAGAACAGGGCGAGCAGTACTTC | CATSEQGEQYF
TRBJ2-7 | TRBV7-9 | many | TRBD2 | 16 | TGTGCCAGCAGCTTAGCACCGGGACTAGACTCCTACGAGCAGTACTTC | CASSLAPGLDSYEQYF
TRBJ1-3 | TRBV12-3/TRBV12-4 | many | . | 14 | TGTGCCAGCAGCCCCGCGGGGAGAGGAAACACCATATATTTT | CASSPAGRGNTIYF
TRBJ2-5 | TRBV6-1 | many | . | 13 | TGTGCCAGCGCTGGTCAAGAGCCTGAGACCCAGTACTTC | CASAGQEPETQYF
TRBJ2-1 | TRBV7-3 | many | . | 11 | TGTGCCAGCAGCTCCGGGACACTTCAGTTCTTC | CASSSGTLQFF
TRBJ2-5 | TRBV11-2 | many | . | 13 | TGTGCCAGCAGCTTAGACGGATATGAGACCCAGTACTTC | CASSLDGYETQYF
TRBJ2-5 | TRBV18 | many | . | 15 | TGTGCCAGCTCACAACAGGCCCAGGTCAAGTTGACCCAGTACTTC | CASSQQAQVKLTQYF
TRBJ1-2 | TRBV6-6 | many | TRBD1 | 13 | TGTGCCAGCAGCCCGGGACAGGTCTATGGCTACACCTTC | CASSPGQVYGYTF
TRBJ2-7 | TRBV30 | many | TRBD2 | 14 | TGTGCCTGGAGTGTAGGGACTAGCCGGTCGGAGCAGTACTTC | CAWSVGTSRSEQYF
TRBJ2-3 | TRBV5-6 | . | . | 14 | TGTGCCAGCAGCTTTGAGGCGGCCCCTTCCACGCAGTATTTT | CASSFEAAPSTQYF
TRBJ2-5 | TRBV20-1 | many | TRBD2 | 17 | TGCAGTGCTAGAGACCGGACTAGCGAGATCACCCAAGAGACCCAGTACTTC | CSARDRTSEITQETQYF
TRBJ1-2 | TRBV2 | many | . | 15 | TGTGCCAGCAGTGATTGGGGATCTAGTAACTATGGCTACACCTTC | CASSDWGSSNYGYTF
TRBJ2-2 | TRBV27 | few | TRBD2 | 16 | TGTGCCAGCAGTATCCTTGCGGGAGGAGGCCCCGGGGAGCTGTTTTTT | CASSILAGGGPGELFF
TRBJ2-3 | TRBV10-3 | many | TRBD1 | 15 | TGTGCCATCAGTGGATGGACAGGGAGCACAGATACGCAGTATTTT | CAISGWTGSTDTQYF
TRBJ2-1 | TRBV27 | many | . | 13 | TGTGCCAGCAGTCCGGGGACCTACAATGAGCAGTTCTTC | CASSPGTYNEQFF
TRBJ2-3 | TRBV27 | many | . | 13 | TGTGCCAGCAGTTCCAGATCGTCAGATACGCAGTATTTT | CASSSRSSDTQYF
TRBJ2-3 | TRBV27 | many | TRBD1 | 16 | TGTGCCAGCAGTACACCACCGGACAGGGGAATAGATACGCAGTATTTT | CASSTPPDRGIDTQYF
TRBJ2-3 | TRBV7-6 | many | TRBD2 | 20 | TGTGCCAGCAGCCTCCGCCCGTCGGGACTAGCCGCCTCCGGGGCAGATACGCAGTATTTT | CASSLRPSGLAASGADTQYF
TRBJ2-1 | TRBV25-1 | many | TRBD1 | 16 | TGTGCCAGCAGTCTCCGGACAGGGGAAATCTACAATGAGCAGTTCTTC | CASSLRTGEIYNEQFF
TRBJ1-2 | TRBV7-2 | many | . | 13 | TGTGCCAGCAGCCCGGGACCAGTCTATGGCTACACCTTC | CASSPGPVYGYTF
TRBJ2-1 | TRBV7-8 | many | TRBD2 | 15 | TGTGCCAGCAGCCCACGGACTAGCGGGAAAGGTGAGCAGTTCTTC | CASSPRTSGKGEQFF
TRBJ1-1 | TRBV4-1 | many | . | 14 | TGCGCCAGCAGCCAGCCCAGGGCCAATACTGAAGCTTTCTTT | CASSQPRANTEAFF
TRBJ2-1 | TRBV9 | few | TRBD1 | 13 | TGTGCCAGCAGCGTGACAGGGAACAATGAGCAGTTCTTC | CASSVTGNNEQFF
TRBJ2-1 | TRBV11-1 | many | . | 12 | TGTGCCACCCAAGCTGGGCGAGACGAGCAGTTCTTC | CATQAGRDEQFF
TRBJ1-3 | TRBV6-2/TRBV6-3 | . | TRBD1 | 16 | TGTGCCAGCAGGCCTGGACAGGGACCGAGGACACCATACGGACATTTT | CASRPGQGPRTPYGHF
TRBJ2-1 | TRBV5-6 | few | . | 13 | TGTGCCAGCAGCTTGTCTTCCCTCGATGAGCAGTTCTTC | CASSLSSLDEQFF
TRBJ2-3 | TRBV20-1 | many | TRBD2 | 14 | TGCAGTGCTCTAGCCGGGACTAGGACAGATACGCAGTATTTT | CSALAGTRTDTQYF
TRBJ2-5 | TRBV19 | . | TRBD1 | 15 | TGTGCCAGTAGTAGCCCCGGACAGGGGATGCAGACCCAGTACTTC | CASSSPGQGMQTQYF
TRBJ2-7 | TRBV20-1 | many | . | 15 | TGCAGTGCCCGAAAAGGGCGGAAGAGCTCCTACGAGCAGTACTTC | CSARKGRKSSYEQYF
TRBJ2-2 | TRBV6-1 | many | TRBD1 | 15 | TGTGCCAGCGAGCAACTACAGGGGAGCACCGGGGAGCTGTTTTTT | CASEQLQGSTGELFF
TRBJ2-3 | TRBV18 | many | . | 16 | TGTGCCAGCTCCCCTGACCCCTGGCCCCGCACAGATACGCAGTATTTT | CASSPDPWPRTDTQYF
TRBJ2-1 | TRBV27 | few | TRBD2 | 16 | TGTGCCAGCGTTGCGGCTAGCGGGAGGGTTTTCAATGAGCAGTTCTTC | CASVAASGRVFNEQFF
TRBJ1-1 | TRBV3-1 | . | . | 15 | TGTGCCAGCAGCCAAGGCGGGAACTGGGTCACTGAAGCTTTCTTT | CASSQGGNWVTEAFF
TRBJ2-7 | TRBV28 | many | . | 15 | TGTGCCAGTCCTTTGGGCCCGGGGGCGATCTACGAGCAGTACTTC | CASPLGPGAIYEQYF
TRBJ2-7 | TRBV2 | many | . | 14 | TGTGCCAGCATTCTGGGACTGCTAAACTACGAGCAGTACTTC | CASILGLLNYEQYF
TRBJ1-3 | TRBV4-2 | few | . | 15 | TGTGCCAGCAGCCAAGATGTAGGGGGATTGGACACCATATATTTT | CASSQDVGGLDTIYF
TRBJ2-7 | TRBV27 | many | . | 15 | TGTGCCAGCAGTTTATCTCAACTTGCCGCCTACGAGCAGTACTTC | CASSLSQLAAYEQYF
TRBJ2-1 | TRBV12-3/TRBV12-4 | . | TRBD2 | 13 | TGTGCCAGCAGCCCTTCTAGCGGGGCCGAGCAGTTCTTC | CASSPSSGAEQFF